This T cell receptor (beta chain) was captured by sequencing in a study of CD8 T cells in ankylosing spondylitis. CDR3 size: 16 residues. V lost 3 bases and J 7 bases, leaving 22 bases between the germline ends. Germline lookup yields CDR1 DFQATT and CDR2 SNEGSKA (reference sequence). TCRdb used MiXCR to reprocess the 5' RACE reads, holding one entry per CDR3 protein. The data show some 250,000 distinct CDR3 sequences, with around a tenth seen just once and approximately 6.6% held by the top ten. The study, taken as a whole, reports: Significantly higher representation of disease-linked clones was reported for matched ankylosing spondylitis synovial fluid. Reactive arthritis synovial fluid and blood were previously reported to contain some motif variants. Made up of 7 to 9 highly homologous variants, a TCR beta motif appeared characteristic of ankylosing spondylitis blood. Clones linked to disease, bearing a CD8+ phenotype, were relatively rare in peripheral blood.

This clonotype appeared a few times. Its target is not known. The chain joins TRBV20-1 to TRBJ2-1, with D possibly matching TRBD2 (5 bases). Sample: blood, either unsorted or a sorted T cell fraction (not recorded which). The receptor was derived from a male donor with ankylosing spondylitis or in good health (not recorded which). The CDR3 nucleotides read TGCAGTGCTAGCGGGGAACTAGTTCGGGTATTGAATGAGCAGTTCTTC. Amino acids: CSASGELVRVLNEQFF.